These 10 T cell receptor beta chains originate from one sample sequenced in a study of neoadjuvant anti-PD-1 for oral cavity cancer. Generated by immunoSEQ multiplex PCR, the TCRdb table keeps only in-frame clones and is missing some. The sample records some 7,000 clones, 74% being singletons. The sequencing here drew on PBMCs, taken before nivolumab (anti-PD-1) treatment. These TCRs come from a person aged 40-85 years with oral cavity squamous cell carcinoma.

This clone has just one count. The rearrangement uses TRBV7-9 and TRBJ2-1; D gene unclear. Trimming took off 5 bases at V and 3 bases at J, with 11 bases between the two ends. The germline gives CDR1 SEHNR, CDR2 FQNEAQ (reference sequence). This CDR3 region has 14 residues. The CDR3 loop is CASSIDGYYNEQFF. CDR3 DNA: TGTGCCAGCAGCATCGACGGGTACTACAATGAGCAGTTCTTC.

This chain connects TRBV30 to TRBJ1-2; D unclear. V was clipped by 2 bases and J by 4 bases, with 11 bases between them. CDR1 and CDR2 from the germline V gene are GTSNPN and SVGIG (reference sequence). The CDR3 covers 13 residues. CDR3 protein: CAWSPRASYGYTF. The CDR3 nucleotides are TGTGCCTGGAGTCCCCGGGCCAGCTATGGCTACACCTTC.

V gene TRBV11-2 combines with J gene TRBJ1-4; D remains ambiguous. V was shortened by 5 bases and J by 1 base, with 8 bases between the two germline ends. The CDR3 consists of 14 residues. Per germline, CDR1 SGHAT and CDR2 FQNNGV. The CDR3 DNA reads as TGTGCCAGCAGCCAAGTTGGAACTAATGAAAAACTGTTTTTT. As protein: CASSQVGTNEKLFF. The whole variable domain, filled in from reference TRBV11-2 and TRBJ1-4, reads EAGVAQSPRYKIIEKRQSVAFWCNPISGHATLYWYQQILGQGPKLLIQFQNNGVVDDSQLPKDRFSAERLKGVDSTLKIQPAKLEDSAVYLCASSQVGTNEKLFFGSGTQLSVL.

CDR3 sequence (DNA): TGTGCCAGCAGCTATTACAGAGCTGGGGCCAACGTCCTGACTTTC. Its translation is CASSYYRAGANVLTF. This rearrangement joins TRBV6-5 to TRBJ2-6; no definite D call. Looked up from germline, CDR1 is MNHEY and CDR2 is SVGAGI. The CDR3 is made up of 15 amino acids. The ends were cut back, 6 bases at V and 2 bases at J, with 11 bases in the middle.

This chain links TRBV27 with TRBJ2-3; D is ambiguous. The CDR3 sequence is 16 residues long. Germline loops: CDR1 MNHEY, CDR2 SMNVEV (reference sequence). The V end was cut by 4 bases, the J end by 0 bases, with 14 bases between. CDR3 region: CASSSFGRSSTDTQYF. CDR3 coding DNA: TGTGCCAGCAGTTCATTCGGGCGTTCTAGCACAGATACGCAGTATTTT.

CDR3 in amino acids: CATSTTGPGELFF. The DNA of the CDR3 is TGTGCCACCTCCACGACAGGCCCCGGGGAGCTGTTTTTT. The chain combines TRBV6-1 with TRBJ2-2; maybe TRBD1 (6 bases). The CDR3 is made up of 13 amino acids. The V gene lost 10 bases and the J gene lost 6 bases, with 15 bases spanning the gap. Germline V gene data show CDR1 as MNHNS and CDR2 as SASEGT.

The gene calls are TRBV2 and TRBJ2-5; tentatively, D is TRBD1 (7 bases). CDR1 and CDR2 (germline): SNHLY, FYNNEI. CDR3 length equals 14 residues. The V end was cut by 6 bases, the J end by 5 bases, with 16 bases between. The CDR3 spells CASRYRGGGETQYF. The CDR3 DNA is TGTGCCAGCAGATACAGGGGCGGAGGGGAGACCCAGTACTTC.

This clone was observed a few times. This chain joins TRBV11-2 and TRBJ1-6; D remains unclear. The CDR3 loop spans 14 amino acids. CDR1 and CDR2 (germline): SGHAT, FQNNGV. V was cut by 3 bases and J by 5 bases, with 8 bases left in between. The CDR3 reads CASSFKEDNSPLHF. In nucleotides, the CDR3 is TGTGCCAGCAGCTTCAAAGAGGATAATTCACCCCTCCACTTT.

The rearrangement links TRBV5-6 to TRBJ2-2; 9 bases line up with TRBD1. CDR3 length equals 16 residues. The germline V gene has CDR1 SGHDT and CDR2 YYEEEE. V shed 4 bases and J 2 bases; nucleotides not matched to a gene: 6. The CDR3 loop reads CASSQLGQGNTGELFF. For the CDR3, the DNA is TGTGCCAGCAGCCAATTGGGACAGGGAAACACCGGGGAGCTGTTTTTT.

The chain recombines TRBV10-3 with TRBJ1-6; D unclear. V dropped 8 bases and J dropped 11 bases, with 13 bases sitting between them. CDR1 and CDR2 from the germline V gene are ENHRY and SYGVKD. The CDR3 runs 12 residues. This chain's CDR3 is CAIRANGAPLHF. In nucleotides, the CDR3 is TGTGCCATCCGGGCGAACGGGGCACCCCTCCACTTT.